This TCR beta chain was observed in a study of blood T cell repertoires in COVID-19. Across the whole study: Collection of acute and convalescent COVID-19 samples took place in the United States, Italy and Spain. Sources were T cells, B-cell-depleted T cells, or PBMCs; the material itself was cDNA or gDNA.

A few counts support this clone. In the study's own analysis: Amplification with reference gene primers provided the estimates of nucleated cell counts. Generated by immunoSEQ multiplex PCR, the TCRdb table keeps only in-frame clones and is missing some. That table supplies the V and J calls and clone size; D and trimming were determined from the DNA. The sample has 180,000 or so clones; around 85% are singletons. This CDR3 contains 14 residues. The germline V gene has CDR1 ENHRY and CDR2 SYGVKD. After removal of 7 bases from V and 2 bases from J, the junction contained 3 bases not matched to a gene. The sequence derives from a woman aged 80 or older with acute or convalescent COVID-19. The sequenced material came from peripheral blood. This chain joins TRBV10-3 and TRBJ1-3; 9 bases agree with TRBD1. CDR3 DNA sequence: TGTGCCATCAATACAGGGGGCGCTGGAAACACCATATATTTT. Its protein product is CAINTGGAGNTIYF.